This is a list of T cell receptor beta chains from one sample in a study of blood T cell repertoires in COVID-19. Assay used: immunoSEQ multiplex PCR; TCRdb lists only in-frame clones, some missing. The table records 180,000 or so clones, approximately 85% of them present only once. Source material: peripheral blood. These receptors originate from a woman over 75 with acute or convalescent COVID-19. Both conserved end residues are part of each CDR3. A D gene is named only where the DNA matches it firmly. Clone size is not always given. Where it is, it says once, few, many or a class for expanded clones.

J: TRBJ2-7; D: TRBD2; V: TRBV5-1; size: .; CDR3: CASSTPGGSYEQYF; DNA: TGCGCCAGCAGCACGCCGGGGGGGTCTTACGAGCAGTACTTC
J: TRBJ2-2; D: TRBD2; V: TRBV2; size: few; CDR3: CASSVAGPYTGELFF; DNA: TGTGCCAGCAGCGTAGCGGGCCCTTACACCGGGGAGCTGTTTTTT
J: TRBJ1-5; D: TRBD1; V: TRBV6-5; size: .; CDR3: CASSYSGQRNQPQHF; DNA: TGTGCCAGCAGTTACTCGGGACAGCGAAATCAGCCCCAGCATTTT
J: TRBJ1-1; D: .; V: TRBV18; size: few; CDR3: CASSPRKDIGTEAFF; DNA: TGTGCCAGCTCACCACGGAAGGACATAGGCACTGAAGCTTTCTTT
J: TRBJ2-2; D: TRBD2; V: TRBV2; size: .; CDR3: CASSPSGTTGELFF; DNA: TGTGCCAGCAGCCCTAGCGGAACCACCGGGGAGCTGTTTTTT
J: TRBJ1-4; D: .; V: TRBV6-5; size: .; CDR3: CASTPGVVNEKLFF; DNA: TGTGCCAGCACTCCGGGAGTAGTTAATGAAAAACTGTTTTTT
J: TRBJ2-1; D: TRBD2; V: TRBV25-1; size: .; CDR3: CASSLSGKYNEQFF; DNA: TGTGCCAGCAGTCTAAGCGGGAAGTACAATGAGCAGTTCTTC
J: TRBJ2-3; D: .; V: TRBV7-9; size: .; CDR3: CASSSKEPGVADTQYF; DNA: TGTGCCAGCAGCTCGAAGGAGCCAGGGGTCGCAGATACGCAGTATTTT
J: TRBJ1-1; D: .; V: TRBV2; size: .; CDR3: CASSLPTAGATEAFF; DNA: TGTGCCAGCAGTCTCCCTACGGCAGGGGCAACTGAAGCTTTCTTT
J: TRBJ2-5; D: TRBD1; V: TRBV6-5; size: once; CDR3: CASSYGQGMETQYF; DNA: TGTGCCAGCAGTTACGGACAGGGTATGGAGACCCAGTACTTC
J: TRBJ2-7; D: TRBD2; V: TRBV2; size: .; CDR3: CASRGGTSGTYEQYF; DNA: TGTGCCAGCAGGGGGGGGACTAGCGGGACCTACGAGCAGTACTTC
J: TRBJ2-2; D: .; V: TRBV7-9; size: .; CDR3: CARSHLRSNTGELFF; DNA: TGTGCCAGATCCCACCTCCGGTCTAACACCGGGGAGCTGTTTTTT
J: TRBJ2-7; D: .; V: TRBV7-6; size: .; CDR3: CASSGRQSYEQYF; DNA: TGTGCCAGCAGCGGAAGACAGAGCTACGAGCAGTACTTC
J: TRBJ2-2; D: TRBD1; V: TRBV6-2/TRBV6-3; size: .; CDR3: CASSWGQGTNTGELFF; DNA: TGTGCCAGCAGTTGGGGACAGGGAACGAACACCGGGGAGCTGTTTTTT
J: TRBJ2-3; D: .; V: TRBV12-3/TRBV12-4; size: .; CDR3: CATLPRGTDTQYF; DNA: TGTGCCACCCTCCCGCGGGGCACAGATACGCAGTATTTT
J: TRBJ1-1; D: .; V: TRBV30; size: .; CDR3: CAWSVGLEAFF; DNA: TGTGCCTGGAGTGTAGGACTTGAAGCTTTCTTT
J: TRBJ1-6; D: .; V: TRBV19; size: .; CDR3: CASSIYGRNSPLHF; DNA: TGTGCCAGTAGTATTTATGGCCGAAATTCACCCCTCCACTTT
J: TRBJ1-5; D: .; V: TRBV30; size: once; CDR3: CAWKRGNQPQHF; DNA: TGTGCCTGGAAAAGGGGGAATCAGCCCCAGCATTTT
J: TRBJ2-1; D: TRBD2; V: TRBV6-5; size: .; CDR3: CASSYVAGGWNEQFF; DNA: TGTGCCAGCAGTTACGTGGCGGGAGGATGGAATGAGCAGTTCTTC
J: TRBJ1-1; D: .; V: TRBV5-6; size: once; CDR3: CASSPQGNTEAFF; DNA: TGTGCCAGCAGCCCACAGGGGAACACTGAAGCTTTCTTT
J: TRBJ2-5; D: .; V: TRBV30; size: .; CDR3: CAWSEGRLGTQYF; DNA: TGTGCCTGGAGCGAGGGCAGGCTGGGGACCCAGTACTTC
J: TRBJ2-1; D: .; V: TRBV5-8; size: .; CDR3: CASRRKNAHNEQFF; DNA: TGTGCCAGCAGGCGAAAAAACGCCCACAATGAGCAGTTCTTC
J: TRBJ2-2; D: TRBD2; V: TRBV7-2; size: .; CDR3: CASSFRSGGPTGELFF; DNA: TGTGCCAGCAGCTTTAGGTCGGGGGGGCCCACCGGGGAGCTGTTTTTT
J: TRBJ2-7; D: TRBD1; V: TRBV27; size: .; CDR3: CASSRLVSLGGDAYEQYF; DNA: TGTGCCAGCAGTCGCTTAGTTTCGTTAGGGGGCGACGCCTACGAGCAGTACTTC
J: TRBJ1-5; D: TRBD1; V: TRBV11-3; size: .; CDR3: CASSDWDREGNQPQHF; DNA: TGTGCCAGCAGCGACTGGGACAGGGAGGGAAATCAGCCCCAGCATTTT
J: TRBJ2-5; D: TRBD2; V: TRBV18; size: .; CDR3: CASSPPTSGSHKTQYF; DNA: TGTGCCAGCTCACCACCGACTAGCGGGAGTCATAAGACCCAGTACTTC
J: TRBJ2-5; D: TRBD2; V: TRBV30; size: .; CDR3: CAWKPGLAGVETQYF; DNA: TGTGCCTGGAAACCGGGACTAGCGGGAGTAGAGACCCAGTACTTC
J: TRBJ1-4; D: .; V: TRBV5-5; size: .; CDR3: CASSLPRERLFF; DNA: TGTGCCAGCAGCTTGCCCCGGGAAAGACTGTTTTTT
J: TRBJ1-2; D: .; V: TRBV7-2; size: .; CDR3: CASSLGPEIGYTF; DNA: TGTGCCAGCAGCTTAGGTCCGGAGATAGGCTACACCTTC
J: TRBJ2-3; D: TRBD2; V: TRBV10-3; size: .; CDR3: CAISPLASGHTDTQYF; DNA: TGTGCCATCAGTCCCCTGGCTAGCGGGCACACAGATACGCAGTATTTT
J: TRBJ2-5; D: .; V: TRBV7-2; size: once; CDR3: CASSLSSRGGQETQYF; DNA: TGTGCCAGCAGCCTGAGCTCGAGGGGGGGACAAGAGACCCAGTACTTC
J: TRBJ2-1; D: TRBD2; V: TRBV3-1/TRBV3-2; size: .; CDR3: CASSPGASGGNEQFF; DNA: TGTGCCAGCAGCCCAGGGGCTAGCGGGGGGAATGAGCAGTTCTTC
J: TRBJ2-1; D: .; V: TRBV5-1; size: .; CDR3: CASSPDTYNEQFF; DNA: TGCGCCAGCAGCCCCGACACCTACAATGAGCAGTTCTTC
J: TRBJ1-4; D: TRBD1; V: TRBV6-5; size: .; CDR3: CASSRDRGDEKLFF; DNA: TGTGCCAGCAGCCGGGACAGGGGTGATGAAAAACTGTTTTTT
J: TRBJ1-5; D: .; V: TRBV18; size: .; CDR3: CASSPQGVFQPQHF; DNA: TGTGCCAGCTCACCACAGGGGGTATTCCAGCCCCAGCATTTT
J: TRBJ1-1; D: .; V: TRBV9; size: .; CDR3: CASSTDPTGEAFF; DNA: TGTGCCAGCAGTACCGACCCGACAGGTGAAGCTTTCTTT
J: TRBJ2-3; D: .; V: TRBV18; size: .; CDR3: CASSPITAGTDTQYF; DNA: TGTGCCAGCTCACCAATAACAGCGGGCACAGATACGCAGTATTTT
J: TRBJ1-1; D: TRBD1; V: TRBV19; size: .; CDR3: CASTTGTGANTEAFF; DNA: TGTGCCAGTACCACCGGGACAGGGGCGAACACTGAAGCTTTCTTT
J: TRBJ1-6; D: .; V: TRBV4-3; size: .; CDR3: CASSLGGKGNSPLHF; DNA: TGCGCCAGCAGCCTGGGGGGAAAGGGGAACTCACCCCTCCACTTT
J: TRBJ1-4; D: TRBD1; V: TRBV2; size: .; CDR3: CATGQFNEKLFF; DNA: TGTGCCACGGGACAGTTTAATGAAAAACTGTTTTTT
J: TRBJ2-3; D: .; V: TRBV2; size: .; CDR3: CASSERPAGGSSTDTQYF; DNA: TGTGCCAGCAGTGAACGGCCAGCGGGTGGCTCTAGCACAGATACGCAGTATTTT
J: TRBJ1-1; D: TRBD1; V: TRBV5-8; size: .; CDR3: CASSPRQGRPGTEAFF; DNA: TGTGCCAGCAGCCCCAGACAGGGCCGGCCGGGCACTGAAGCTTTCTTT
J: TRBJ2-7; D: TRBD1; V: TRBV18; size: .; CDR3: CASSPKPGQDYEQYF; DNA: TGTGCCAGCTCTCCAAAACCGGGACAGGACTACGAGCAGTACTTC
J: TRBJ2-7; D: TRBD1; V: TRBV15; size: .; CDR3: CATSPSRDRRYEQYF; DNA: TGTGCCACCAGCCCTTCCCGGGACAGAAGATACGAGCAGTACTTC
J: TRBJ2-2; D: .; V: TRBV19; size: .; CDR3: CASSTGAIGSGELFF; DNA: TGTGCCAGTAGTACAGGGGCCATCGGGTCCGGGGAGCTGTTTTTT
J: TRBJ1-5; D: .; V: TRBV23-1; size: .; CDR3: CASPHQPQHF; DNA: TGCGCCAGCCCTCATCAGCCCCAGCATTTT
J: TRBJ2-1; D: TRBD1; V: TRBV5-1; size: .; CDR3: CASSLEGQGNEQFF; DNA: TGCGCCAGCAGCTTGGAGGGACAGGGGAATGAGCAGTTCTTC
J: TRBJ2-3; D: TRBD2; V: TRBV18; size: .; CDR3: CASSPGLAGATDTQYF; DNA: TGTGCCAGCTCACCGGGACTAGCGGGGGCAACAGATACGCAGTATTTT
J: TRBJ1-4; D: .; V: TRBV10-3; size: .; CDR3: CAISAGSHNEKLFF; DNA: TGTGCCATCAGTGCGGGGTCTCATAATGAAAAACTGTTTTTT
J: TRBJ2-1; D: TRBD2; V: TRBV7-6; size: .; CDR3: CASSLVQPGLGAGEQFF; DNA: TGTGCCAGCAGCTTAGTACAACCGGGACTAGGGGCGGGCGAGCAGTTCTTC
J: TRBJ1-1; D: .; V: TRBV4-1; size: .; CDR3: CASSQDQSVKNTEAFF; DNA: TGCGCCAGCAGCCAAGATCAATCGGTAAAGAACACTGAAGCTTTCTTT
J: TRBJ2-1; D: .; V: TRBV7-9; size: .; CDR3: CASSPPHGSSYNEQFF; DNA: TGTGCCAGCAGCCCCCCCCACGGGAGCTCCTACAATGAGCAGTTCTTC
J: TRBJ1-1; D: TRBD1; V: TRBV7-2; size: .; CDR3: CASSLVGTGPNTEAFF; DNA: TGTGCCAGCAGCCTAGTGGGGACAGGCCCGAACACTGAAGCTTTCTTT
J: TRBJ2-7; D: .; V: TRBV29-1; size: .; CDR3: CSAEAGYEQYF; DNA: TGCAGCGCCGAGGCGGGCTACGAGCAGTACTTC